What follows describes a single T cell receptor beta chain. The sample belongs to a study of blood T cell repertoires in COVID-19. Across the whole study: Researchers got acute and convalescent COVID-19 samples from the United States, Italy and Spain. T cells, B-cell-depleted T cells, or PBMCs provided the cDNA or gDNA that served as material.

Enrollment of patients from Seattle took place during active infection, with longitudinal follow-up. Original processing methods: Reference gene primers were amplified, and this amplification served to estimate nucleated cell counts. Data came from immunoSEQ multiplex PCR; TCRdb stores just in-frame clones and leaves some out. That table is the source of V, J and clone size, and D and trimming were worked out from the DNA. Altogether roughly 41,000 clones are present, approximately 69% being singletons, with the ten largest covering about 10%. Germline V gene sequence: CDR1 SGHNT, CDR2 YENEEA. The CDR3 extends over 13 amino acids. Trimming shortened V by 5 bases and J by 1 base, and 6 bases separated the two germline ends.

The sequenced sample consisted of peripheral blood. V gene TRBV11-3 combines with J gene TRBJ2-1; D not resolved. The origin of this receptor is a man between 65 and 85 years old with COVID-19, enrolled during active disease. The CDR3 spells CASSPRSYNEQFF. CDR3 coding DNA: TGTGCCAGCAGCCCTCGTTCCTACAATGAGCAGTTCTTC.